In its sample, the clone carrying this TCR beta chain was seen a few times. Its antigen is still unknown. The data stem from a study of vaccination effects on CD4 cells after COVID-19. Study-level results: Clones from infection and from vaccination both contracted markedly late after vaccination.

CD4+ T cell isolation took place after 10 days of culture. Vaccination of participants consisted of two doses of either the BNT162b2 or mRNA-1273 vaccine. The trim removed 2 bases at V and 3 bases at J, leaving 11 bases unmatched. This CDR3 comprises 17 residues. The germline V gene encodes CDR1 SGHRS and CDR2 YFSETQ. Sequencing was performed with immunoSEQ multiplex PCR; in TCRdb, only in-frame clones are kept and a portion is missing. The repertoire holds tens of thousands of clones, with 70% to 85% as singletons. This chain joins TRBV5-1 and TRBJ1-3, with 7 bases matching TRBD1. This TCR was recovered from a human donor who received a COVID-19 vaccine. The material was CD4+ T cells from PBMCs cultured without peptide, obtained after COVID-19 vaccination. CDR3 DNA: TGCGCCAGCAGCTTCTTTCTACAGGGGAAAGGTGGAAACACCATATATTTT. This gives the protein CASSFFLQGKGGNTIYF. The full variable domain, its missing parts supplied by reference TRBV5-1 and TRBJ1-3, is KAGVTQTPRYLIKTRGQQVTLSCSPISGHRSVSWYQQTPGQGLQFLFEYFSETQRNKGNFPGRFSGRQFSNSRSEMNVSTLELGDSALYLCASSFFLQGKGGNTIYFGEGSWLTVV.